A single sample gave rise to the 8 T cell receptor beta chains below, sequenced in a study of cytomegalovirus exposure and HLA in healthy donors. PCR was performed using 60 Vbeta and 13 Jbeta primers. Using immunoSEQ multiplex PCR, the repertoire was profiled, and TCRdb retains in-frame clones only, with some absent. Altogether under 150,000 clones are present, roughly 69% being singletons, with the ten largest covering roughly 10%. Sequencing was carried out using PBMCs. These receptors came from a woman in her thirties or forties in good health and CMV-seropositive.

This clone was seen once. The V call is TRBV11-1, the J call TRBJ2-5; D unresolved. Germline CDR1 is SGHAT and CDR2 is FQDESV (reference sequence). This CDR3 has 13 amino acids. V gave up 3 bases and J gave up 0 bases, with 5 bases separating them. The CDR3 region is CASSFGHQETQYF. The CDR3 nucleotides read TGTGCCAGCAGCTTTGGGCACCAAGAGACCCAGTACTTC.

V and J are TRBV19 and TRBJ2-4; 11 nucleotides agree with TRBD1. The CDR3 is 15 residues long. The germline V gene has CDR1 LNHDA and CDR2 SQIVND (reference sequence). The junction had 10 bases not matched to a gene; V was cut back by 8 bases and J by 7 bases. The CDR3 coding sequence is TGTGCCAGTGGACAGGGGGCCCTTTTGACCAACATTCAGTACTTC. Its translation is CASGQGALLTNIQYF.

The table lists this clone with a few counts. V is TRBV30 and J is TRBJ2-7, with TRBD2 matching over 9 bases. J lost 4 bases, V lost 5 bases, and 6 bases had no gene match. Germline V CDR1 and CDR2: GTSNPN, SVGIG (reference sequence). The CDR3 runs to 13 residues. The CDR3 spells CAWARGRGYEQYF. DNA of the CDR3: TGTGCCTGGGCCCGCGGGAGGGGATACGAGCAGTACTTC.

The genes are TRBV7-8 and TRBJ1-1, with 8 positions matching TRBD1. The trim removed 7 bases at V and 5 bases at J, leaving 15 bases unmatched. Germline CDR1 SGHVS, CDR2 FQNEAQ. The CDR3 totals 16 residues. The CDR3 region is CASTPITRGRETEAFF. CDR3 coding DNA: TGTGCCAGCACCCCGATCACCAGGGGGCGTGAGACTGAAGCTTTCTTT.

This clone was detected only a few times. The rearrangement uses TRBV2 and TRBJ1-2; 7 bases map to TRBD1. This CDR3 spans 13 amino acids. Germline trimming cut 4 bases from V and 8 bases from J; bases unmatched to any gene: 7. Germline loops: CDR1 SNHLY, CDR2 FYNNEI. The CDR3 DNA follows: TGTGCCAGCAGTGGAACCGGGACAGACGGCTACACCTTC. Amino acids: CASSGTGTDGYTF.

The J gene is TRBJ2-1, the V gene TRBV5-6, with 11 bases fitting TRBD1. J lost 8 bases, V lost 4 bases, and 11 bases had no gene match. Germline CDR1 and CDR2: SGHDT and YYEEEE. The CDR3 extends over 16 amino acids. This CDR3 reads CASSGGTGGGVHEQFF. The CDR3 region has the DNA TGTGCCAGCAGCGGAGGGACAGGGGGAGGGGTGCATGAGCAGTTCTTC.

V is TRBV5-1 and J is TRBJ2-7; D is ambiguous. Germline V gives CDR1 SGHRS, CDR2 YFSETQ. The CDR3 length is 15 residues. V was cut by 4 bases and J by 2 bases, with 16 bases left in between. The CDR3 bases are TGCGCCAGCAGCATAACTGGCAGCGTTACCTACGAGCAGTACTTC. Encoded protein: CASSITGSVTYEQYF.

The chain has TRBV14 and TRBJ2-7, with TRBD1 as a possible D gene (6 bases). Per germline, CDR1 SGHDN and CDR2 FVKESK. Deletions cut 4 bases from V and 3 bases from J, with 16 bases between. The CDR3 consists of 15 residues. CDR3 protein: CASSPYTGYDYEQYF. As DNA, the CDR3 is TGTGCCAGCAGCCCCTATACAGGGTATGACTACGAGCAGTACTTC. The whole variable domain, filled in from reference TRBV14 and TRBJ2-7, reads EAGVTQFPSHSVIEKGQTVTLRCDPISGHDNLYWYRRVMGKEIKFLLHFVKESKQDESGMPNNRFLAERTGGTYSTLKVQPAELEDSGVYFCASSPYTGYDYEQYFGPGTRLTVT.